This passage covers 26 T cell receptor beta chains from one sample sequenced in a study of beta chain features in type 1 diabetes. Investigators reverse transcribed all isolated RNA, so they sequenced expressed TCRB transcripts. Assay: immunoSEQ multiplex PCR; the TCRdb copy retains only in-frame clones and omits some. The table shows approximately 200,000 clones, with over 8.5% occurring only once. Sequenced: naive CD4+ T cells from blood. Every receptor here comes from a woman younger than 35 in good health.

This clone showed up just a few times. V gene TRBV19 combines with J gene TRBJ2-7; D is unclear. CDR1 LNHDA and CDR2 SQIVND come from the germline V gene (reference sequence). This CDR3 is 13 amino acids long. The V end was cut by 7 bases, the J end by 0 bases, with 10 bases between. CDR3 region: CASTSAGSYEQYF. The CDR3 DNA reads TGTGCCAGTACGTCCGCAGGCTCCTACGAGCAGTACTTC.

The V gene is TRBV19, the J gene TRBJ1-1; maybe TRBD1 (6 bases). Germline-derived CDR1 and CDR2 are LNHDA and SQIVND (reference sequence). The CDR3 is made up of 13 amino acids. V lost 6 bases to trimming and J lost 11 bases, with 19 bases between them. The CDR3 coding sequence is TGTGCCAGTAGAAGGGAACGGACAGTCGGCGCTTTCTTT. Residues: CASRRERTVGAFF.

In this sample, this clone turned up a few times. The rearrangement uses TRBV28 and TRBJ2-5; 8 bases line up with TRBD2. Germline CDR1 and CDR2: MDHEN and SYDVKM. The CDR3 totals 16 residues. V was pared by 6 bases and J by 2 bases, with 11 bases of the junction left unmatched. The CDR3 protein is CASSLGGAGEQETQYF. The CDR3 coding sequence is TGTGCCAGCAGCCTCGGGGGAGCGGGGGAGCAAGAGACCCAGTACTTC.

This clone was counted between two and nine times. The chain couples TRBV4-1 to TRBJ2-4, with 7 positions matching TRBD2. The V and J ends lost 0 bases and 0 bases, in that order; junction bases with no gene match: 2. From germline, CDR1 is MGHRA and CDR2 YSYEKL. This CDR3 is 16 amino acids long. CDR3 bases: TGCGCCAGCAGCCAAGAGGCTAGCGGAGCCAAAAACATTCAGTACTTC. Translation gives CASSQEASGAKNIQYF.

This clone has just a few counts. The chain has TRBV30 and TRBJ1-6; D may be TRBD1 (6 bases). V gave up 0 bases and J gave up 2 bases, with 8 bases separating them. The CDR3 contains 15 residues. CDR1 and CDR2 from the germline V gene are GTSNPN and SVGIG (reference sequence). The CDR3 nucleotides are TGTGCCTGGAGTGTACAGGGCGCCTATAATTCACCCCTCCACTTT. Its translation is CAWSVQGAYNSPLHF.

This clone was detected only a few times. The chain joins TRBV7-9 to TRBJ1-1; 8 bases align to TRBD1. Germline loops: CDR1 SEHNR, CDR2 FQNEAQ (reference sequence). The V and J ends lost 6 bases and 1 base, in that order; junction bases with no gene match: 10. The CDR3 runs to 16 residues. The CDR3 DNA reads as TGTGCCAGCAGTTTTGTAGCCGGGACAGGGAACACTGAAGCTTTCTTT. Translation: CASSFVAGTGNTEAFF.

In this sample, this clone turned up a few times. This chain uses TRBV15 with TRBJ1-4; D remains unclear. The CDR3 runs to 15 residues. V lost 0 bases and J 3 bases, leaving 8 bases between the germline ends. From germline, CDR1 is LNHNV and CDR2 YYDKDF (reference sequence). The CDR3 sequence is CATSRDRRSNEKLFF. The CDR3 coding sequence is TGTGCCACCAGCAGAGATAGGCGGTCTAATGAAAAACTGTTTTTT. Full variable domain (outside the CDR3, taken from reference TRBV15 and TRBJ1-4): DAMVIQNPRYQVTQFGKPVTLSCSQTLNHNVMYWYQQKSSQAPKLLFHYYDKDFNNEADTPDNFQSRRPNTSFCFLDIRSPGLGDTAMYLCATSRDRRSNEKLFFGSGTQLSVL.

This clone was found a few times. The chain has TRBV7-9 and TRBJ1-3, with 9 nucleotides matching TRBD1. The germline gives CDR1 SEHNR, CDR2 FQNEAQ (reference sequence). V shed 3 bases, J shed 1 base, and the junction held 7 bases outside the gene matches. This CDR3 is built from 17 residues. The DNA for the CDR3 is TGTGCCAGCAGCTTGGGGACAGGGACCGGTTCTGGAAACACCATATATTTT. It codes for CASSLGTGTGSGNTIYF. Complete variable domain (other parts from reference TRBV7-9 and TRBJ1-3): DTGVSQNPRHKITKRGQNVTFRCDPISEHNRLYWYRQTLGQGPEFLTYFQNEAQLEKSRLLSDRFSAERPKGSFSTLEIQRTEQGDSAMYLCASSLGTGTGSGNTIYFGEGSWLTVV.

This clone was seen only a few times. This rearrangement joins TRBV29-1 to TRBJ2-5, with 10 nucleotides matching TRBD1. V was clipped by 7 bases and J by 5 bases; unmatched bases: 7. The CDR3 has 13 residues. The germline V gene has CDR1 SQVTM and CDR2 ANQGSEA. The CDR3 DNA follows: TGCAGCGGTGACAGGGGGCGCGGTGAGACCCAGTACTTC. As protein: CSGDRGRGETQYF.

This clone showed up just a few times. The gene calls are TRBV29-1 and TRBJ1-4, with 7 bases that match TRBD1. The CDR3 runs to 13 residues. The V gene's germline CDR1 is SQVTM and CDR2 ANQGSEA. V shed 4 bases and J 8 bases; nucleotides not matched to a gene: 7. DNA of the CDR3: TGCAGCGTTGGAGGAGGGGGCATGGAAAAACTGTTTTTT. As protein: CSVGGGGMEKLFF.

This clone was recorded a few times. The V and J genes are TRBV7-9 and TRBJ1-2; maybe TRBD1 (5 bases). The V gene's germline CDR1 is SEHNR and CDR2 FQNEAQ (reference sequence). The V gene lost 4 bases and the J gene lost 9 bases, with 15 bases spanning the gap. This CDR3 has 13 residues. The CDR3 sequence is CASSSSGGGSYTF. The CDR3 nucleotides read TGTGCCAGCAGCTCGTCGGGGGGGGGAAGCTACACCTTC.

This clone has a handful of counts. V usage is TRBV28 and J usage is TRBJ1-2; TRBD1 might be the D (5 bases). The CDR3 has 14 residues. Per the germline V gene, CDR1 is MDHEN and CDR2 is SYDVKM. The V end lost 5 bases, the J end lost 1 base, and 11 bases lay between the germline ends. CDR3 protein: CASSAPGVNYGYTF. The CDR3 nucleotides are TGTGCCAGCAGTGCCCCGGGGGTTAACTATGGCTACACCTTC.

There are a few counts of this clone. The genes are TRBV6-6 and TRBJ1-1; no clear D gene. Germline loops: CDR1 MNHNY, CDR2 SVGAGI (reference sequence). This CDR3 has 15 amino acids. V was cut by 2 bases and J by 1 base, with 11 bases left in between. Here the CDR3 DNA reads TGTGCCAGCAGTTACCCGCCTCCGAGGAACACTGAAGCTTTCTTT. Amino acid sequence: CASSYPPPRNTEAFF.

This clone has a handful of counts. The J gene is TRBJ2-1, the V gene TRBV10-2; TRBD1 matches 9 bases. The CDR3 spans 15 residues. V trimming: 6 bases; J trimming: 5 bases; junction bases outside the gene matches: 8. Germline V gives CDR1 WSHSY, CDR2 SAAADI. The CDR3 reads CASSHNRDRDNEQFF. The CDR3 region has the DNA TGCGCCAGCAGCCACAACCGGGACAGGGACAATGAGCAGTTCTTC.

This clone appeared a few times. The chain links TRBV9 to TRBJ2-5; 7 nucleotides align to TRBD2. CDR3 length: 15 residues. Unmatched junction bases numbered 8, after V lost 1 base and J lost 5 bases. From germline, CDR1 is SGDLS and CDR2 YYNGEE. Here the CDR3 reads CASSVREGIGETQYF. The CDR3 region has the DNA TGTGCCAGCAGCGTAAGGGAGGGCATCGGGGAGACCCAGTACTTC.

A few counts support this clone. The chain carries TRBV7-6 and TRBJ2-5, with 14 bases matching TRBD2. There are 18 residues in the CDR3. Germline V gives CDR1 SGHVS, CDR2 FNYEAQ. V lost 5 bases to trimming and J lost 6 bases; unmatched junction nucleotides: 14. CDR3 sequence (DNA): TGTGCCAGCAGCGTCAAGACTAGCGGGAGGGGTGGAACTCAGACCCAGTACTTC. Translating gives CASSVKTSGRGGTQTQYF.

This clone was detected a few times. The chain's CDR3 is CSVILRVDEQFF. The CDR3 nucleotides are TGCAGCGTTATCTTACGGGTGGATGAGCAGTTCTTC. V usage is TRBV29-1 and J usage is TRBJ2-1; D gene ambiguous. Germline CDR1 SQVTM, CDR2 ANQGSEA. The V end lost 5 bases, the J end lost 8 bases, and 13 bases lay between the germline ends. CDR3 length: 12 amino acids.

The CDR3 loop reads CASSVVKDSGADTDTQYF. CDR3 coding DNA: TGTGCCAGCAGCGTAGTCAAGGATAGCGGGGCGGACACAGATACGCAGTATTTT. This sequence joins TRBV9 and TRBJ2-3, with TRBD2 identical over 8 bases. Germline V gene data show CDR1 as SGDLS and CDR2 as YYNGEE. V was clipped by 0 bases and J by 2 bases; unmatched bases: 11. The CDR3 consists of 18 residues.

This clone has more than one count but fewer than ten. The chain carries TRBV9 and TRBJ2-6; 8 bases match TRBD1. The J segment lost 4 bases and the V segment lost 4 bases, leaving 7 bases of the junction unmatched. Looked up from germline, CDR1 is SGDLS and CDR2 is YYNGEE. The CDR3 totals 16 residues. The CDR3 region has the DNA TGTGCCAGCAGCACCTACAGGGGGAACGGGGCCAACGTCCTGACTTTC. The encoded protein is CASSTYRGNGANVLTF.

This clone has just a few counts. V and J are TRBV18 and TRBJ1-1; D is perhaps TRBD1 (6 bases). Germline V lookup: CDR1 KGHSH, CDR2 LQKENI. The CDR3 consists of 16 residues. The V gene lost 4 bases and the J gene lost 0 bases, with 15 bases spanning the gap. The CDR3 coding sequence is TGTGCCAGCTCACGTGAAATGGGACAATTGAACACTGAAGCTTTCTTT. Translating it yields CASSREMGQLNTEAFF.

V and J are TRBV13 and TRBJ2-1; 13 bases match TRBD2. J lost 10 bases, V lost 5 bases, and 20 bases had no gene match. The CDR3 extends over 19 amino acids. Germline CDR1 is PRHDT and CDR2 is FYEKMQ (reference sequence). The DNA of the CDR3 is TGTGCCAGCAGCCGGCGCCCCGGGACTAGCGGGATAAGGGGTGAGGAGCAGTTCTTC. Amino acids: CASSRRPGTSGIRGEEQFF.

The DNA of the CDR3 is TGTGCCAGCAGCTTCAGGACAGGGGCGTACACTGAAGCTTTCTTT. Its translation is CASSFRTGAYTEAFF. The chain uses TRBV7-9 and TRBJ1-1, with 9 bases aligning to TRBD1. Trimming removed 3 bases from V and 3 bases from J; junction bases left unmatched: 5. The germline gives CDR1 SEHNR, CDR2 FQNEAQ (reference sequence). CDR3 length: 15 amino acids.

The chain combines TRBV2 with TRBJ1-2; D is perhaps TRBD1 (5 bases). Germline CDR1 SNHLY, CDR2 FYNNEI. The V end lost 7 bases, the J end lost 0 bases, and 12 bases lay between the germline ends. The CDR3 contains 14 residues. The CDR3 loop is CASTSDTTNYGYTF. In nucleotides, the CDR3 is TGTGCCAGCACATCGGACACGACTAACTATGGCTACACCTTC.

The chain combines TRBV19 with TRBJ2-4; TRBD2 agrees at 9 bases. After removal of 3 bases from V and 2 bases from J, the junction contained 8 bases not matched to a gene. Germline-derived CDR1 and CDR2 are LNHDA and SQIVND (reference sequence). This CDR3 spans 17 amino acids. The CDR3 DNA follows: TGTGCCAGTAGTATCGATAGCGGGAGCAAACCCAAAAACATTCAGTACTTC. Encoded protein: CASSIDSGSKPKNIQYF.

The rearrangement joins TRBV27 to TRBJ2-7; 11 bases line up with TRBD1. This CDR3 has 15 residues. J gave up 4 bases and V 5 bases, and 7 bases lay outside the gene matches. Looked up from germline, CDR1 is MNHEY and CDR2 is SMNVEV (reference sequence). Here the CDR3 DNA reads TGTGCCAGCAGTGCCCGGGACAGGGGGACATACGAGCAGTACTTC. Protein: CASSARDRGTYEQYF.

This chain uses TRBV13 with TRBJ2-1; 11 bases are shared with TRBD2. CDR1 PRHDT and CDR2 FYEKMQ come from the germline V gene (reference sequence). Trimming removed 5 bases from V and 10 bases from J; junction bases left unmatched: 16. CDR3 size: 17 residues. The CDR3 reads CASSPNPGLAATTEQFF. The DNA of the CDR3 is TGTGCCAGCAGCCCAAACCCGGGACTAGCGGCTACAACCGAGCAGTTCTTC.